Sequencing of this TCR beta chain was carried out in a study of monozygotic twins with inflammatory bowel disease. With regard to this clonotype: Antigen specificity is unknown.

Germline lookup yields CDR1 SEHNR and CDR2 FQNEAQ (reference sequence). The CDR3 length is 13 residues. Donors each gave over 2 ml of blood. TCRdb re-analyzed the 5' RACE reads; it lists each CDR3 protein once, without DNA. This sample's clone table lists approximately 330,000 distinct CDR3 sequences. Findings and caveats of the study: Researchers reported no repertoire similarity difference between concordant and discordant twins, possibly from limited power. Using the inverse Simpson index, IBD patients had lower TCRbeta diversity than healthy co-twins. Nothing supported a single strong signal or clonotype that was associated with IBD.

The sample was blood. This receptor was taken from a human donor with ulcerative colitis or Crohn's disease, or a healthy co-twin of an affected twin (not recorded which). The rearrangement joins TRBV7-9 to TRBJ1-1. CDR3 sequence: CASSLDGRNEAFF.